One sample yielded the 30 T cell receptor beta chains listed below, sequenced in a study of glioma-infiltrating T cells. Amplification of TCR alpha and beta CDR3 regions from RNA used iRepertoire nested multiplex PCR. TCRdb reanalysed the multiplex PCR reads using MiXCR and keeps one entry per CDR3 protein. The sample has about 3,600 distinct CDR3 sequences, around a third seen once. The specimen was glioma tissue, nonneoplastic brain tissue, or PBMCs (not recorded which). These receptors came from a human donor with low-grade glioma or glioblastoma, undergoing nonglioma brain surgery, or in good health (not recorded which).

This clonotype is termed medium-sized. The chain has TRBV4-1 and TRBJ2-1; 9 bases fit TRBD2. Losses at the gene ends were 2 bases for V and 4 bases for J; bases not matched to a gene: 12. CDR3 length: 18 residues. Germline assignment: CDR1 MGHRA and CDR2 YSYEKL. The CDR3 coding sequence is TGCGCCAGCAGCCAATGGGCTAGCGGGGACTCGAGGTACAATGAGCAGTTCTTC. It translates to CASSQWASGDSRYNEQFF.

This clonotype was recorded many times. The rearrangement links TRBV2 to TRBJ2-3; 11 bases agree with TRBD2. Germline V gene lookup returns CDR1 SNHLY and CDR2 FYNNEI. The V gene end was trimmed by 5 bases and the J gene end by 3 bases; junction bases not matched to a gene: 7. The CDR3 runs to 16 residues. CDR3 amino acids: CASSTPGTSGTDTQYF. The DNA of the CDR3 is TGTGCCAGCAGTACCCCAGGGACTAGCGGAACAGATACGCAGTATTTT. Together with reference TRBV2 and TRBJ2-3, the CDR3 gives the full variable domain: EPEVTQTPSHQVTQMGQEVILRCVPISNHLYFYWYRQILGQKVEFLVSFYNNEISEKSEIFDDQFSVERPDGSNFTLKIRSTKLEDSAMYFCASSTPGTSGTDTQYFGPGTRLTVL.

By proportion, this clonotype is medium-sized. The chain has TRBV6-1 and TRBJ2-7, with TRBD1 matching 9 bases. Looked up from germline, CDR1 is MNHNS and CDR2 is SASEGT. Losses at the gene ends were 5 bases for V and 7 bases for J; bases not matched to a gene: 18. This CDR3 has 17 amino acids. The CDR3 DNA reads TGTGCCAGCAGTAAACTGCGGACAGGGGCAAACCTGGGGGAGCAGTACTTC. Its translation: CASSKLRTGANLGEQYF.

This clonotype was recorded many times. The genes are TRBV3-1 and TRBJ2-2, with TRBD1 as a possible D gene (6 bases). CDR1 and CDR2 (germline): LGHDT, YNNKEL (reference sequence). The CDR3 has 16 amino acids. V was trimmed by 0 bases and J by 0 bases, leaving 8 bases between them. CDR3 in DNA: TGTGCCAGCAGCCAAGATACAGGGCCGAACACCGGGGAGCTGTTTTTT. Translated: CASSQDTGPNTGELFF.

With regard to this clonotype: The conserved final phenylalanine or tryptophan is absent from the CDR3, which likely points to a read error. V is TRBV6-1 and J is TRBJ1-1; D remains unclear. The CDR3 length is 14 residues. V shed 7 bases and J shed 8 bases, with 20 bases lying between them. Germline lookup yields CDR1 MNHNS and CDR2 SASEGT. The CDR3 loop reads CASIGNLRRPEAFL. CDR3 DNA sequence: TGTGCCAGCATCGGCAACCTACGGAGACCCGAAGCTTTCCTT.

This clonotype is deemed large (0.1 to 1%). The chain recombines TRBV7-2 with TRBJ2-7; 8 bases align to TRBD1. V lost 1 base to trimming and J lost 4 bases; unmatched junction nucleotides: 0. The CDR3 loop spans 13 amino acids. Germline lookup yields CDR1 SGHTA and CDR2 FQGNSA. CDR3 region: CASSLGTGYEQYF. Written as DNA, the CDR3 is TGTGCCAGCAGCTTAGGGACAGGGTACGAGCAGTACTTC.

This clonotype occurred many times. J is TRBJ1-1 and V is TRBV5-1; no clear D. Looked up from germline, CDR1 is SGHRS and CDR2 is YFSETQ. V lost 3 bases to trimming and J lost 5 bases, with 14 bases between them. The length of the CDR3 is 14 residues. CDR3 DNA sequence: TGCGCCAGCAGCTGGGGAAACGGGGATACTGAAGCTTTCTTT. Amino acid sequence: CASSWGNGDTEAFF.

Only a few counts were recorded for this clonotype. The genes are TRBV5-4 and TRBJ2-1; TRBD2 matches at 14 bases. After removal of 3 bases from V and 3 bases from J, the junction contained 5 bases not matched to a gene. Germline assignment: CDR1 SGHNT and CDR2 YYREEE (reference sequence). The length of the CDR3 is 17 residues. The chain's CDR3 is CASSSGLAGASYNEQFF. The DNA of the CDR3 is TGTGCCAGCAGCTCGGGACTAGCGGGGGCCAGCTACAATGAGCAGTTCTTC.

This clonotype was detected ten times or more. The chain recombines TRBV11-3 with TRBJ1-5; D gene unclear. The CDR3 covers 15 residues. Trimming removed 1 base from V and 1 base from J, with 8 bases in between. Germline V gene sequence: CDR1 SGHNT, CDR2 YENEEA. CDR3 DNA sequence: TGTGCCAGCAGCTTAGTGGGCAGAAGCAATCAGCCCCAGCATTTT. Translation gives CASSLVGRSNQPQHF. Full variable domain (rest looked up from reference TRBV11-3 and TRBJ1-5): EAGVVQSPRYKIIEKKQPVAFWCNPISGHNTLYWYLQNLGQGPELLIRYENEEAVDDSQLPKDRFSAERLKGVDSTLKIQPAELGDSAVYLCASSLVGRSNQPQHFGDGTRLSIL.

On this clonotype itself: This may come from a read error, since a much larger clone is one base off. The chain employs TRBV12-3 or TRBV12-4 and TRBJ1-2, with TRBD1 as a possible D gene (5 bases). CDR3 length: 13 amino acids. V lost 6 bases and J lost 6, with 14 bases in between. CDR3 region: CASSPTENNGYTF. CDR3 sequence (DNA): TGTGCCAGCAGCCCGACAGAAAACAATGGCTACACCTTC.

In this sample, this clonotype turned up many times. The CDR3 nucleotides are TGTGCCAGCAGTTACGGGGCAGGGGGCAGGGGCGCCGGGGAGCTGTTTTTT. Its protein product is CASSYGAGGRGAGELFF. J is TRBJ2-2 and V is TRBV6-2 or TRBV6-3; TRBD1 agrees at 8 bases. CDR1 is MNHEY, CDR2 SVGEGT, per germline. Unmatched junction bases numbered 11, after V lost 2 bases and J lost 6 bases. The CDR3 has 17 amino acids.

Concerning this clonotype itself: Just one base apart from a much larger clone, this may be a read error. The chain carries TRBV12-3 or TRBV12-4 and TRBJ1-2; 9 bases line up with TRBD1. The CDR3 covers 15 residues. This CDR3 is CASSSLTGGWGGYAF. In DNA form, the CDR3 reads TGTGCCAGCAGCTCCCTGACAGGGGGTTGGGGTGGCTACGCCTTC.

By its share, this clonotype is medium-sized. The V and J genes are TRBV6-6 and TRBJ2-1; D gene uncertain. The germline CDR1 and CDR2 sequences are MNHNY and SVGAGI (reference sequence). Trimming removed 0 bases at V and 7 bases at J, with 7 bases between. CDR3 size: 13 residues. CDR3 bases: TGTGCCAGCAGTTACTCATGGAGAAATGAGCAGTTCTTC. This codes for CASSYSWRNEQFF.

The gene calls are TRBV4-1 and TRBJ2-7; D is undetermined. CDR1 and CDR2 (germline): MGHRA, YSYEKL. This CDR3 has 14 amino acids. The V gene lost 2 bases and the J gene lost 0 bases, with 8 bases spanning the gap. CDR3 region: CASSQSGSSYEQYF. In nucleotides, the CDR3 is TGCGCCAGCAGCCAATCAGGCAGCTCCTACGAGCAGTACTTC.

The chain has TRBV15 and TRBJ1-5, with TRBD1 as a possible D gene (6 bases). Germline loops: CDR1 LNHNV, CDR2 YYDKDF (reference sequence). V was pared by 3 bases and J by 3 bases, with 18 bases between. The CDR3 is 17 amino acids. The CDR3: CATSSQDWGQSNQPQHF. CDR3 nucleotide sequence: TGTGCCACCAGCAGTCAAGATTGGGGGCAGTCCAATCAGCCCCAGCATTTT.

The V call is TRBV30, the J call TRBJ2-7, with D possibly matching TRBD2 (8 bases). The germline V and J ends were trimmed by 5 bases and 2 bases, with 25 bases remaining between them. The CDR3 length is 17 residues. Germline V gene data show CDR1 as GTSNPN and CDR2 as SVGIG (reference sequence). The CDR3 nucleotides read TGTGCCTGGTCCAGGGGGGCGGGGGGCCGGAGGACCTACGAGCAGTACTTC. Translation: CAWSRGAGGRRTYEQYF.

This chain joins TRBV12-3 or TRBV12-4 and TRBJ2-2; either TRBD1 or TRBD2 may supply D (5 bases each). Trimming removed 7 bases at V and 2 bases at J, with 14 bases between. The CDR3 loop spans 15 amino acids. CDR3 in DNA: TGTGCCAGCATGCGTGGGACGGAAAACACCGGGGAGCTGTTTTTT. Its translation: CASMRGTENTGELFF.

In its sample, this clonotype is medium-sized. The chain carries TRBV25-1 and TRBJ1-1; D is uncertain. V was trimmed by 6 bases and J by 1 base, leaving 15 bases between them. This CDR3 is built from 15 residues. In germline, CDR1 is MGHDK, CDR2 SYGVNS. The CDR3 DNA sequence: TGTGCCAGCAGCCCCCCGTGGGGAACGAACACTGAAGCTTTCTTT. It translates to CASSPPWGTNTEAFF.

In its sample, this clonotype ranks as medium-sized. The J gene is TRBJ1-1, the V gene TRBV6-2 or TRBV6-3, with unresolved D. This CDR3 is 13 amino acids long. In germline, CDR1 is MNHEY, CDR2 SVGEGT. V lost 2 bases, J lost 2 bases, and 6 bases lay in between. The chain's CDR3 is CASSYGRNTEAFF. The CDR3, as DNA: TGTGCCAGCAGTTACGGGAGAAACACTGAAGCTTTCTTT.

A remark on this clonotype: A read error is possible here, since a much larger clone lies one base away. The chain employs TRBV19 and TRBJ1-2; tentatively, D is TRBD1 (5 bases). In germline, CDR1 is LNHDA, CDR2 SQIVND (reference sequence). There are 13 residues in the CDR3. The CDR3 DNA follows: TGTGCCGGTAGTATAGCCGGGGCCGGGGGCTACACCTTC. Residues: CAGSIAGAGGYTF. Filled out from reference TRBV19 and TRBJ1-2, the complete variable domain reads DGGITQSPKYLFRKEGQNVTLSCEQNLNHDAMYWYRQDPGQGLRLIYYSQIVNDFQKGDIAEGYSVSREKKESFPLTVTSAQKNPTAFYLCAGSIAGAGGYTFGSGTRLTVV.

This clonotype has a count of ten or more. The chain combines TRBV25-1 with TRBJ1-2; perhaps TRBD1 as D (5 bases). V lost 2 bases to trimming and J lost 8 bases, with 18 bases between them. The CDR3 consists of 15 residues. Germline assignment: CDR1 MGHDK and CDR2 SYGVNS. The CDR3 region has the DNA TGTGCCAGCAGTGAACCCGGGACCCACCTCGGCGGCTACACCTTC. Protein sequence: CASSEPGTHLGGYTF.

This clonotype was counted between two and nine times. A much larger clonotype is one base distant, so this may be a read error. CDR3 in DNA: TGTGCCATCAGTAGCTATCATAGCAATCAGCCCCAGCGTTTT. It yields the protein CAISSYHSNQPQRF. The V and J genes are TRBV10-3 and TRBJ1-5, with D uncertain. The CDR3 spans 14 residues. Germline CDR1 is ENHRY and CDR2 is SYGVKD.

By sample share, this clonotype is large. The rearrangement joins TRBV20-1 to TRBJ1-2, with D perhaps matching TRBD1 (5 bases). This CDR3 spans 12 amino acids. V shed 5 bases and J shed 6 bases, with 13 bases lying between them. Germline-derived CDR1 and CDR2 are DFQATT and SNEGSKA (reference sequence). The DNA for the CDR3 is TGCAGTGCTGGTGACAGCCAGGATGGCTACACCTTC. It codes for CSAGDSQDGYTF.

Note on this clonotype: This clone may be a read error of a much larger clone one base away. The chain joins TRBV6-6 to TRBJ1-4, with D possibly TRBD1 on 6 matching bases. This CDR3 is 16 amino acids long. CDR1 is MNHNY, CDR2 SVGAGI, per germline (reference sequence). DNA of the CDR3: TGTGCCAGCAGTTACCTCTCCCCAGGGGAGAGTGAAAAACCGTTTTTT. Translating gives CASSYLSPGESEKPFF.

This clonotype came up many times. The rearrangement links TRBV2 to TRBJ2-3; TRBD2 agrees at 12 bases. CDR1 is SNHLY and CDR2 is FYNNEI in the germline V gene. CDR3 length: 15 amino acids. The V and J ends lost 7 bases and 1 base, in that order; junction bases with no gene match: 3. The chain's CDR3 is CASTRLAGGTDTQYF. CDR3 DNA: TGTGCCAGCACGAGACTAGCGGGGGGCACAGATACGCAGTATTTT. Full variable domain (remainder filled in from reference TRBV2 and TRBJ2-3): EPEVTQTPSHQVTQMGQEVILRCVPISNHLYFYWYRQILGQKVEFLVSFYNNEISEKSEIFDDQFSVERPDGSNFTLKIRSTKLEDSAMYFCASTRLAGGTDTQYFGPGTRLTVL.

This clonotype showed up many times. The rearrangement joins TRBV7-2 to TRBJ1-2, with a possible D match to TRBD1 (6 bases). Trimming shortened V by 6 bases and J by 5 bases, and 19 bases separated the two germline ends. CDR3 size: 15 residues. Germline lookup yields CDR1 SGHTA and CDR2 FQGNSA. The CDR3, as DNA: TGTGCCAGCAGACTCCACGCCGGGGGGGCATATGGCTACACCTTC. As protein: CASRLHAGGAYGYTF. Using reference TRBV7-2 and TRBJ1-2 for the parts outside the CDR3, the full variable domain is GAGVSQSPSNKVTEKGKDVELRCDPISGHTALYWYRQSLGQGLEFLIYFQGNSAPDKSGLPSDRFSAERTGGSVSTLTIQRTQQEDSAVYLCASRLHAGGAYGYTFGSGTRLTVV.

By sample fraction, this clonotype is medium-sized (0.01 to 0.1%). The CDR3 nucleotides are TGCGCCAGCAGCCAGGCCGACAGGGGCTCACCCCTCCACTTT. Translating gives CASSQADRGSPLHF. This chain links TRBV4-1 with TRBJ1-6, with 8 bases fitting TRBD1. The length of the CDR3 is 14 residues. The germline CDR1 and CDR2 sequences are MGHRA and YSYEKL. Trimming took 3 bases from V and 10 from J; bases not matched to a gene: 5.

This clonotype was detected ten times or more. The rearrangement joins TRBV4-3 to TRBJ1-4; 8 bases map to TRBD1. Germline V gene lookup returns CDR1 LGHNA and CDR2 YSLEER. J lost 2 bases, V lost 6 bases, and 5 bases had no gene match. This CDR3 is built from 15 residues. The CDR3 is CASSAAGGTNEKLFF. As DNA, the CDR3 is TGCGCCAGCAGTGCCGCAGGGGGCACTAATGAAAAACTGTTTTTT.

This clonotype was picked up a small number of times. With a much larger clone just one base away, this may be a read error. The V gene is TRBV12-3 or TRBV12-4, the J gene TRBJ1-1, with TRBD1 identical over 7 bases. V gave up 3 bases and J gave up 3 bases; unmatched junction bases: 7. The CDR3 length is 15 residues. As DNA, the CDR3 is TGTGCCAGCAGTTTCGGGGGGCAGGGGGACACTGAAGCTTTCTTT. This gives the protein CASSFGGQGDTEAFF.

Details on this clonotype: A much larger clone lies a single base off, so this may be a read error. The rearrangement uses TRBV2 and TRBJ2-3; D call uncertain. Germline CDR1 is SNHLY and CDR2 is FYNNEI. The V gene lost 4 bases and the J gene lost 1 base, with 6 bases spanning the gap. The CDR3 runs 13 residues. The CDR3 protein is CASSARGTDTQYF. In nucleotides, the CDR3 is TGTGCCAGCAGTGCACGGGGCACAGATACGCAGTATTTT.